This TCR beta chain was profiled in a study of beta chain features in type 1 diabetes. Study at large: Age, gender, cell numbers and subset yield matched between patients and controls.

The germline gives CDR1 SEHNR, CDR2 FQNEAQ (reference sequence). The CDR3 covers 16 residues. V lost 5 bases, J lost 9 bases, and 10 bases stayed unmatched. Every bit of the isolated RNA underwent reverse transcription, so sequencing read expressed TCRB transcripts. Some clones are missing from TCRdb's copy, which holds only in-frame ones; the method was immunoSEQ multiplex PCR. The table has 350,000 to 450,000 clones, over 11% seen once. This clone was counted a few times. The chain links TRBV7-9 to TRBJ2-1; TRBD2 matches 13 bases. This clonotype was obtained from a man aged 25-40 years in good health. The sample taken for sequencing was naive CD4+ T cells from blood. CDR3 protein: CASSITTSGRSVEQFF. DNA for the CDR3: TGTGCCAGCAGCATAACGACTAGCGGGAGGTCAGTTGAGCAGTTCTTC. Variable domain in full (rest from reference TRBV7-9 and TRBJ2-1): DTGVSQNPRHKITKRGQNVTFRCDPISEHNRLYWYRQTLGQGPEFLTYFQNEAQLEKSRLLSDRFSAERPKGSFSTLEIQRTEQGDSAMYLCASSITTSGRSVEQFFGPGTRLTVL.